These 9 T cell receptor beta chains share one sample of origin, sequenced in a study of vaccination and CD4 T cells after COVID-19 (dated by TCRdb to about 2022). Receptor libraries were prepared by PCR. The instrument given in TCRdb is Illumina iSeq 100. TCR sequencing of DNA from cultured CD4+ T cells used the Oncomine TCR Beta short-read assay at the Johns Hopkins FTIC core. The public reads were reanalyzed by TCRdb: fastp trimming at Q25, MiXCR alignment, in-frame beta chains only. Merged by CDR3 protein, the rows form single entries marked with the most common genes and DNA. This sample has some 10,000 distinct CDR3 sequences in its table, and 45% to 60% of those were observed once. About a fifth of the sample lies in the top ten. Explained via the paper, the treatment or condition label denotes: roughly ten-day PBMC culture with coronavirus spike peptide pools or control peptides (ViraFEST assay).

Their antigens remain unidentified. The sample taken for sequencing was CD4+ T cells from blood, cultured in vitro. The receptors were gathered from a human donor who had recovered from COVID-19.

This CDR3 is CASRGRRDTQYF. CDR3 nucleotide sequence: TGTGCCAGCAGGGGCAGGAGGGATACGCAGTATTTT. The V gene is TRBV2, the J gene TRBJ2-3; D is perhaps TRBD2 (5 bases). CDR3 length: 12 amino acids. Germline lookup yields CDR1 SNHLY and CDR2 FYNNEI. Between the trimmed V and J ends, which lost 6 bases and 6 bases, there was a span of 10 bases.

The chain joins TRBV5-4 to TRBJ1-6; D perhaps matches TRBD1 (5 bases). Per germline, CDR1 SGHNT and CDR2 YYREEE (reference sequence). This CDR3 is built from 15 residues. V was shortened by 3 bases and J by 7 bases, with 14 bases between the two germline ends. The CDR3 nucleotides are TGTGCCAGCAGCTCAGCGGACACGAGAAATTCACCCCTCCACTTT. The encoded protein is CASSSADTRNSPLHF.

Remarks on this clonotype: Its ends do not fully match the called genes, so a read error is possible. This chain uses TRBV7-9 with TRBJ1-4, with D hard to call. This CDR3 is 13 amino acids long. CDR1 and CDR2 (germline): SEHNR, FQNEAQ (reference sequence). The CDR3 sequence is CASSSTQALKLLF. CDR3 DNA: TGTGCCAGCAGCTCAACCCAGGCCCTAAAACTGCTTTTT.

This clonotype has just one count. The rearrangement joins TRBV20-1 to TRBJ2-1; 9 bases map to TRBD2. Germline V CDR1 and CDR2: DFQATT, SNEGSKA (reference sequence). The CDR3 is made up of 16 amino acids. V lost 5 bases and J lost 0; bases outside the gene matches: 8. CDR3 residues: CSAGRSGGRSYNEQFF. CDR3 sequence (DNA): TGCAGTGCTGGTCGGAGCGGGGGGCGCTCCTACAATGAGCAGTTCTTC.

The sample holds a few counts of this clonotype. This sequence joins TRBV12-3 or TRBV12-4 and TRBJ2-1; D call uncertain. Trimming shortened V by 3 bases and J by 8 bases, and 5 bases separated the two germline ends. The CDR3 runs to 11 residues. The CDR3 loop is CASSLEYEQFF. The CDR3 DNA reads as TGTGCCAGCAGTTTGGAGTATGAGCAGTTCTTC.

The chain uses TRBV12-3 or TRBV12-4 and TRBJ2-3; possible D gene TRBD2, 5 bases. V dropped 3 bases and J dropped 6 bases, with 10 bases sitting between them. There are 13 residues in the CDR3. CDR3 sequence (DNA): TGTGCCAGCAGTTTTGGCCGCGGGGATACGCAGTATTTT. It specifies CASSFGRGDTQYF.

The chain joins TRBV24-1 to TRBJ2-1; 8 bases agree with TRBD2. The ends lost 5 bases at V and 6 bases at J; junction bases unmatched: 2. Germline CDR1 KGHDR, CDR2 SFDVKD. The CDR3 loop spans 13 amino acids. CDR3 residues: CATSAAGGNEQFF. CDR3 coding DNA: TGTGCCACCAGTGCGGCGGGGGGCAATGAGCAGTTCTTC.

This sequence joins TRBV5-1 and TRBJ2-3; D unresolved. Trimming shortened V by 4 bases and J by 3 bases, and 9 bases separated the two germline ends. The germline CDR1 and CDR2 sequences are SGHRS and YFSETQ. The CDR3 contains 13 residues. The DNA for the CDR3 is TGCGCCAGCAGCGACCTGGCGACAGATACGCAGTATTTT. This gives the protein CASSDLATDTQYF.

This clonotype is deemed medium-sized (0.01 to 0.1%). The rearrangement uses TRBV12-3 or TRBV12-4 and TRBJ1-1, with D perhaps TRBD1 (6 bases). The V end lost 5 bases, the J end lost 6 bases, and 10 bases lay between the germline ends. The CDR3 spans 12 residues. This CDR3 is CASSPRQAEAFF. CDR3 in DNA: TGTGCCAGCAGTCCCAGACAGGCTGAAGCTTTCTTT.